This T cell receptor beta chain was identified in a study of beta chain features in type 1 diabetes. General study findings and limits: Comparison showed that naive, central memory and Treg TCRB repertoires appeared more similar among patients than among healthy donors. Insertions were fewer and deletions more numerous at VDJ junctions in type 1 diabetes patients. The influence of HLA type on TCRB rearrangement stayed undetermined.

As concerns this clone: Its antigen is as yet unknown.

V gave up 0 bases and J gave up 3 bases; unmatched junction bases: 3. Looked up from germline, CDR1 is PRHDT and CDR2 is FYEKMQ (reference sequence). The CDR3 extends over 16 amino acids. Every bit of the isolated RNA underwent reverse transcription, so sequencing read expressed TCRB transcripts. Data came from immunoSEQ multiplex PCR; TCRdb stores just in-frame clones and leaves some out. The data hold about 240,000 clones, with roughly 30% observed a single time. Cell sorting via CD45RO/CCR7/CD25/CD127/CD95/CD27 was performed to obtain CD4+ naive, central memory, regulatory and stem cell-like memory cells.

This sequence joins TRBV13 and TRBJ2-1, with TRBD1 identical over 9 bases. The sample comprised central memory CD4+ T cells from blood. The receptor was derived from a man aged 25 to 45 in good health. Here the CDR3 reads CASSLGGTGHYNEQFF. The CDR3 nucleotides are TGTGCCAGCAGCTTAGGAGGGACAGGGCACTACAATGAGCAGTTCTTC.